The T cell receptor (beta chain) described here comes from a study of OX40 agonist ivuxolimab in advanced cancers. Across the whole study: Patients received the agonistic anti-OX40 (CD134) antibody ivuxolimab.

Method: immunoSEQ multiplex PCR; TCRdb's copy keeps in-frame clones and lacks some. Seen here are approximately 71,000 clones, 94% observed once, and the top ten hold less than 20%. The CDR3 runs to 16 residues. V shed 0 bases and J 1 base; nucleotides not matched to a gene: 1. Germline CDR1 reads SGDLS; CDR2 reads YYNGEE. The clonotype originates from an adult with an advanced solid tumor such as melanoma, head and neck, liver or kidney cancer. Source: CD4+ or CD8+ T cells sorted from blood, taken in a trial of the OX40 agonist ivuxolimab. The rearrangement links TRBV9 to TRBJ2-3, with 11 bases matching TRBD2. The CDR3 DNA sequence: TGTGCCAGCAGCGTAGAACTAGCGGGGGGCACAGATACGCAGTATTTT. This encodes CASSVELAGGTDTQYF.